The subject of this entry is one TCR beta chain. From germline, CDR1 is SGHRS and CDR2 YFSETQ. V was trimmed by 1 base and J by 3 bases, leaving 8 bases between them. The CDR3 is 14 amino acids. Sequencing used immunoSEQ multiplex PCR; TCRdb keeps in-frame clones, though not all of them. There are about 530,000 clones in the sample; 85% to 90% occur only once, and about 8% lies in the top ten. The sample is drawn from a study of blood T cell repertoires in COVID-19. Across the study: The United States, Italy and Spain supplied acute and convalescent COVID-19 samples. Nucleic acid was either cDNA or gDNA, and it came from T cells, B-cell-depleted T cells, or PBMCs.

It was during active infection that Seattle patients were enrolled and then longitudinally followed. The specimen sequenced was peripheral blood. The V and J genes are TRBV5-1 and TRBJ2-4; D remains ambiguous. The origin of this receptor is a woman aged 45-65 years with COVID-19, enrolled during active disease. The chain's CDR3 is CASSLTGVKNIQYF. Here the CDR3 DNA reads TGCGCCAGCAGCTTGACTGGAGTCAAAAACATTCAGTACTTC.